This is a list of T cell receptor beta chains from one sample in a study of T-cell memory formation after mild COVID-19. Each CDR3 protein is one row after TCRdb ran MiXCR on the 5' RACE reads. The table has 350,000 or so distinct CDR3 sequences, roughly 21% seen once. The specimen sequenced was PBMCs or a T cell subset sorted from them (not recorded which). All receptors derive from an adult woman who had mild COVID-19 (a few samples of this study predate the infection). Cell type and time point are not known. The CDR3 runs from the conserved cysteine through the conserved F or W. A D gene is named only where the DNA matches it firmly. Clone size is shown for a subset of rows, as once, few, many or a class of expanded clone.

v_call	clone_size	d_call	j_call	cdr3_aa	cdr3_nt
TRBV29-1	NA	NA	TRBJ2-5	CSVARAQETQYF	TGCAGCGTTGCCAGGGCCCAAGAGACCCAGTACTTC
TRBV12-3/TRBV12-4	few	NA	TRBJ2-1	CASSGGGGHNEQFF	TGTGCCTCCTCAGGAGGAGGAGGCCACAATGAGCAGTTCTTC
TRBV4-1	few	NA	TRBJ1-1	CASSQDLSGATEAFF	TGCGCCAGCAGCCAAGATCTTTCAGGGGCCACTGAAGCTTTCTTT
TRBV12-3/TRBV12-4	NA	NA	TRBJ1-1	CASRPSGTRDTEAFF	TGTGCCAGCAGGCCAAGCGGGACTCGGGACACTGAAGCTTTCTTT
TRBV6-5	NA	TRBD1	TRBJ1-5	CASRKDRGNQPQHF	TGTGCCAGCAGGAAGGACAGGGGCAATCAGCCCCAGCATTTT
TRBV19	few	NA	TRBJ1-5	CASQGYNQPQHF	TGTGCCAGTCAGGGTTACAATCAGCCCCAGCATTTT
TRBV5-6	NA	NA	TRBJ2-7	CASSRMSSYEQYF	TGTGCCAGCAGCCGTATGAGCTCCTACGAGCAGTACTTC
TRBV7-2	NA	NA	TRBJ1-2	CASSPGGDGGYTF	TGTGCCAGCAGCCCGGGGGGGGATGGCGGCTACACCTTC
TRBV12-3/TRBV12-4	few	TRBD2	TRBJ2-3	CASSLLTSGGTDTQYF	TGTGCCAGCAGTCTTCTGACTAGCGGGGGCACAGATACGCAGTATTTT
TRBV12-3/TRBV12-4	NA	TRBD1	TRBJ1-2	CASSPGTGVCGYTF	TGTGCCAGCAGTCCAGGGACAGGGGTGTGTGGCTACACCTTC
TRBV13	NA	NA	TRBJ2-7	CASSAGARGAHEQYF	TGTGCCAGCAGCGCAGGGGCCAGGGGGGCCCACGAGCAGTACTTC
TRBV5-1	NA	TRBD1	TRBJ1-2	CASGNRDRETNYGYTF	TGCGCCAGCGGAAACCGGGACAGGGAGACTAACTATGGCTACACCTTC
TRBV7-9	few	NA	TRBJ2-6	CASSPWGQGVGSSGANVLTF	TGTGCCAGCAGCCCCTGGGGACAAGGGGTGGGGTCCTCTGGGGCCAACGTCCTGACTTTC
TRBV29-1	NA	NA	TRBJ2-7	CSEPGHPSYEQYF	TGCAGCGAACCGGGACACCCCTCCTACGAGCAGTACTTC
TRBV7-8	few	TRBD1	TRBJ2-3	CASSSRTGGITDTQYF	TGTGCCAGCAGCTCCAGGACAGGGGGAATCACAGATACGCAGTATTTT
TRBV12-3/TRBV12-4	few	NA	TRBJ2-3	CASSPQLVLARRRTDTQYF	TGTGCCAGCAGCCCCCAACTAGTACTAGCCCGAAGGCGGACAGATACGCAGTATTTT
TRBV6-4	NA	NA	TRBJ1-1	CASSDSDGEAFF	TGTGCCAGCAGTGACTCGGACGGTGAAGCTTTCTTT
TRBV3-1	NA	TRBD2	TRBJ2-3	CASSQTNLAGSTDTQYF	TGTGCCAGCAGCCAAACGAATCTAGCGGGCAGCACAGATACGCAGTATTTT
TRBV7-2	NA	NA	TRBJ2-3	CASTFQTGDTQYF	TGTGCCAGCACCTTCCAAACCGGAGATACGCAGTATTTT
TRBV5-6	NA	NA	TRBJ1-4	CASSRRGINEKLFF	TGTGCCAGCAGCAGGAGGGGAATTAATGAAAAACTGTTTTTT
TRBV4-1	NA	TRBD2	TRBJ2-7	CASSPRTSGGAYEQYF	TGCGCCAGCAGCCCGCGGACTAGCGGGGGGGCTTACGAGCAGTACTTC
TRBV20-1	NA	NA	TRBJ2-5	CSASISKETQYF	TGCAGTGCTAGTATCTCGAAAGAGACCCAGTACTTC
TRBV11-3	NA	NA	TRBJ2-1	CASSSQGLGSEQFF	TGTGCCAGCAGCTCACAGGGTCTCGGCTCGGAGCAGTTCTTC
TRBV24-1	NA	NA	TRBJ2-3	CATRDGRDTQYF	TGTGCCACGAGGGACGGGAGAGATACGCAGTATTTT
TRBV9	NA	NA	TRBJ2-1	CASSVVGRPYNEQFF	TGTGCCAGCAGCGTAGTTGGACGGCCCTACAATGAGCAGTTCTTC
TRBV5-1	NA	NA	TRBJ1-4	CASSLGMTGWDEKLFF	TGCGCCAGCAGCTTGGGAATGACAGGTTGGGATGAAAAACTGTTTTTT
TRBV11-3	few	TRBD2	TRBJ2-7	CASSSLAGSYEQYF	TGTGCCAGCAGCTCGCTAGCGGGCTCCTACGAGCAGTACTTC
TRBV29-1	NA	NA	TRBJ2-1	CSVEDWDYNEQFF	TGCAGCGTGGAGGACTGGGACTACAATGAGCAGTTCTTC
TRBV5-1	NA	NA	TRBJ1-2	CASSFRDNYGYTF	TGCGCCAGCAGCTTCCGGGACAACTATGGCTACACCTTC
TRBV7-9	few	NA	TRBJ2-2	CASSLVLSGTGELFF	TGTGCCAGCAGCTTAGTCTTATCGGGCACCGGGGAGCTGTTTTTT
TRBV20-1	NA	NA	TRBJ2-7	CSASSQGKPYEQYF	TGCAGTGCTAGTAGTCAGGGGAAGCCCTACGAGCAGTACTTC
TRBV4-2	few	TRBD1	TRBJ1-2	CASSADRANYGYTF	TGTGCCAGCAGCGCTGACAGGGCGAACTATGGCTACACCTTC
TRBV12-3/TRBV12-4	NA	NA	TRBJ2-3	CASSSPYTDTQYF	TGTGCCAGCAGTTCCCCCTACACAGATACGCAGTATTTT
TRBV5-1	NA	NA	TRBJ2-7	CASSLAGGTLTYEQYF	TGCGCCAGCAGCTTGGCCGGGGGTACCCTGACCTACGAGCAGTACTTC
TRBV20-1	NA	NA	TRBJ1-1	CSASLSVNTEAFF	TGCAGTGCTAGTCTATCGGTGAACACTGAAGCTTTCTTT
TRBV9	many	TRBD1	TRBJ2-1	CASSFGQGSYNEQFF	TGTGCCAGCAGCTTCGGACAGGGATCCTACAATGAGCAGTTCTTC
TRBV5-4	NA	NA	TRBJ2-1	CASSLQGGHEQFF	TGTGCCAGCAGCTTGCAAGGGGGACATGAGCAGTTCTTC
TRBV19	NA	NA	TRBJ2-2	CASSRDPGELFF	TGTGCCAGTAGTAGGGATCCCGGGGAGCTGTTTTTT
TRBV7-9	few	NA	TRBJ2-7	CASSSGVMGAYEQYF	TGTGCCAGCAGCTCAGGGGTGATGGGGGCCTACGAGCAGTACTTC
TRBV7-8	few	NA	TRBJ2-2	CASSLGSENTGELFF	TGTGCCAGCAGCTTAGGATCCGAGAACACCGGGGAGCTGTTTTTT
TRBV20-1	NA	NA	TRBJ1-1	CSATEGVKAFF	TGCAGTGCTACCGAGGGGGTTAAGGCTTTCTTT
TRBV11-2	few	NA	TRBJ2-6	CASSLVGAGANVLTF	TGTGCCAGCAGCTTAGTTGGGGCTGGGGCCAACGTCCTGACTTTC
TRBV10-3	NA	NA	TRBJ1-2	CAISEAAVNDGHNYGYTF	TGTGCCATCAGTGAGGCGGCGGTAAACGATGGGCACAACTATGGCTACACCTTC
TRBV12-3/TRBV12-4	NA	TRBD2	TRBJ2-1	CASSVPEAGAGNEQFF	TGTGCCAGCAGTGTTCCGGAAGCGGGAGCTGGGAATGAGCAGTTCTTC
TRBV19	NA	TRBD1	TRBJ1-2	CASSHIPGQNSYGYTF	TGTGCCAGTAGTCATATTCCGGGACAGAATAGTTATGGCTACACCTTC
TRBV2	NA	NA	TRBJ2-3	CASASQGRGTDTQYF	TGTGCCAGCGCGAGTCAGGGAAGGGGCACAGATACGCAGTATTTT
TRBV20-1	once	TRBD1	TRBJ1-2	CSADPGQGVADYGYTF	TGCAGTGCCGATCCGGGACAGGGGGTCGCGGACTATGGCTACACCTTC
TRBV25-1	few	TRBD2	TRBJ2-1	CASSRGGDPHEQFF	TGTGCCAGCAGCCGGGGGGGGGATCCCCATGAGCAGTTCTTC
TRBV20-1	NA	TRBD2	TRBJ2-5	CSARRLAADGTQYF	TGCAGTGCTAGAAGGCTAGCGGCCGATGGGACCCAGTACTTC
TRBV5-1	NA	TRBD2	TRBJ2-1	CASSPEIAGVVNEQFF	TGCGCCAGCAGCCCAGAAATAGCGGGAGTAGTCAATGAGCAGTTCTTC
TRBV30	NA	TRBD1	TRBJ2-5	CAWSVGGRYQETQYF	TGTGCCTGGAGTGTAGGGGGCAGGTACCAAGAGACCCAGTACTTC
TRBV18	NA	TRBD1	TRBJ2-1	CASSPRGGEGDEQFF	TGTGCCAGCTCACCTAGAGGGGGCGAAGGGGATGAGCAGTTCTTC
TRBV11-3	few	NA	TRBJ2-1	CASSLGVTTEQFF	TGTGCCAGCAGCTTAGGGGTAACTACTGAGCAGTTCTTC
TRBV4-1	NA	NA	TRBJ1-5	CASSQGPLRTNQPQHF	TGCGCCAGCAGCCAAGGACCGTTGAGGACCAATCAGCCCCAGCATTTT
TRBV29-1	few	TRBD2	TRBJ2-1	CSVEGGLAGVSSYNEQFF	TGCAGCGTTGAAGGGGGACTAGCGGGGGTGAGCTCCTACAATGAGCAGTTCTTC
TRBV16	NA	NA	TRBJ1-1	CASSQKQLNTEAFF	TGTGCCAGCAGCCAAAAACAGCTGAACACTGAAGCTTTCTTT
TRBV4-1	NA	NA	TRBJ2-7	CASSQVTGTYEQYF	TGCGCCAGCAGCCAAGTCACAGGGACTTACGAGCAGTACTTC
TRBV20-1	many	TRBD2	TRBJ2-1	CSAETGGVSYNEQFF	TGCAGTGCTGAAACGGGGGGGGTATCCTACAATGAGCAGTTCTTC